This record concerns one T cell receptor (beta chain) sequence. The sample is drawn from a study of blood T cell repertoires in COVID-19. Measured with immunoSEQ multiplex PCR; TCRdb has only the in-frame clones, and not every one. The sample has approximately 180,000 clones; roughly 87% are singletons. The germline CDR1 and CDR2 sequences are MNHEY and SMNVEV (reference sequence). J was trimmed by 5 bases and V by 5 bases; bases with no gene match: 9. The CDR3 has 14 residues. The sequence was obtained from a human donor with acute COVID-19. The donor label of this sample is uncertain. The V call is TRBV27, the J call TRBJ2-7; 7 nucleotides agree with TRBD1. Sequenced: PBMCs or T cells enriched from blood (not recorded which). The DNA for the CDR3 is TGTGCCAGCAGTCCTCGGACAGGAGGTGACGAGCAGTACTTC. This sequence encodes CASSPRTGGDEQYF.